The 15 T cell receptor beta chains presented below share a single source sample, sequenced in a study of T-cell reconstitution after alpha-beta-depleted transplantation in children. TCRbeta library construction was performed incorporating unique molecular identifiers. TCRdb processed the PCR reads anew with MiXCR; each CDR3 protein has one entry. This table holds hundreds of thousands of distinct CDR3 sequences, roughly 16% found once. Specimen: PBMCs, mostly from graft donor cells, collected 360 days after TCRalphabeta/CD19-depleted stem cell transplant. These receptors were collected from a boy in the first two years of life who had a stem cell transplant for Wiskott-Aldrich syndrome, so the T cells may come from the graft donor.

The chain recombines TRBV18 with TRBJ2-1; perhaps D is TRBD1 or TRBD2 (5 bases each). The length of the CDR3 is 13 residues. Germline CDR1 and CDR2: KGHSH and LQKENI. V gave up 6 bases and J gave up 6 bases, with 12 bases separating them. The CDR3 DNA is TGTGCCAGCTCGCGCGAGGGACGCAATGAGCAGTTCTTC. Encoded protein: CASSREGRNEQFF.

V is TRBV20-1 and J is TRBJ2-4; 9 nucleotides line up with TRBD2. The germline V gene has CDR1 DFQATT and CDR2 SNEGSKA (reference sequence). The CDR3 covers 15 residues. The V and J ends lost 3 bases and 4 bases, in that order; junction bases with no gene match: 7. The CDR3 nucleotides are TGCAGTGCTAGTAAACTAGCGGGCCGAAAAAACATTCAGTACTTC. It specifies CSASKLAGRKNIQYF.

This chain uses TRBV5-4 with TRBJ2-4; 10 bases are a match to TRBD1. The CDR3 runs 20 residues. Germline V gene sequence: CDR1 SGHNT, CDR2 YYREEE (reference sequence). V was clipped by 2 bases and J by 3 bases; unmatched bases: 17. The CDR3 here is CASSFRQGAGRGKDKNIQYF. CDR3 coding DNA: TGTGCCAGCAGCTTTAGACAGGGGGCAGGCAGGGGAAAGGACAAAAACATTCAGTACTTC.

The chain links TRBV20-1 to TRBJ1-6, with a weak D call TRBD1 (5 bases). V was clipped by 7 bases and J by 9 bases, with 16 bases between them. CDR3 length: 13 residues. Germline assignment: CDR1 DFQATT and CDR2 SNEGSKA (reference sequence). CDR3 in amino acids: CSENEMRGSPLHF. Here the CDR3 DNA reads TGCAGTGAAAACGAGATGAGGGGTTCACCCCTCCACTTT.

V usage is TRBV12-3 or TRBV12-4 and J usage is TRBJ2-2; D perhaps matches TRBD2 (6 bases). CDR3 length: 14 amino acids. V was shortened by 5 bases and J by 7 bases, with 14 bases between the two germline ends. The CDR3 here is CASSPVRGLGELFF. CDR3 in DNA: TGTGCCAGCAGTCCTGTCCGGGGACTCGGGGAGCTGTTTTTT.

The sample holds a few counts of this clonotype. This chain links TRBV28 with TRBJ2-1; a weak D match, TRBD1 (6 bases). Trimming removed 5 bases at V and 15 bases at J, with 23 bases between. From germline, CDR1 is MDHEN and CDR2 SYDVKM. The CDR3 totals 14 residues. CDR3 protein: CASSRQKTGPNLFF. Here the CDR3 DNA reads TGTGCCAGCAGTCGACAGAAGACAGGCCCTAATCTGTTCTTC.

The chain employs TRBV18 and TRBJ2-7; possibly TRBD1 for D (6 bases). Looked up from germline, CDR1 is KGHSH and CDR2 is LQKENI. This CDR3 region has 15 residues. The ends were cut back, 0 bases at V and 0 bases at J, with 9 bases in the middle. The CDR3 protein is CASSPPGTSSYEQYF. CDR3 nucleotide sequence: TGTGCCAGCTCACCACCCGGGACAAGCTCCTACGAGCAGTACTTC. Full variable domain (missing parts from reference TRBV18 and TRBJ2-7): NAGVMQNPRHLVRRRGQEARLRCSPMKGHSHVYWYRQLPEEGLKFMVYLQKENIIDESGMPKERFSAEFPKEGPSILRIQQVVRGDSAAYFCASSPPGTSSYEQYFGPGTRLTVT.

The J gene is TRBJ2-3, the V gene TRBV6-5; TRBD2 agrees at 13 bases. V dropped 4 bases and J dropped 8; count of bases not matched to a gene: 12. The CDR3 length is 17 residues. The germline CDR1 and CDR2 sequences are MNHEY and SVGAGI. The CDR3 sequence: CASSSLPTSGRAVTQYF. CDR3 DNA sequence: TGTGCCAGCAGTTCCTTACCAACTAGCGGGAGGGCCGTTACGCAGTATTTT.

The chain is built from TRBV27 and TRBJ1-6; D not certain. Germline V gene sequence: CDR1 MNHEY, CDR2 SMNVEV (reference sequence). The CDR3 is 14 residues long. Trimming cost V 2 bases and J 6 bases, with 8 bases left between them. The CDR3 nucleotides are TGTGCCAGCAGTTTAAGGTCTACTAATTCACCCCTCCACTTT. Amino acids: CASSLRSTNSPLHF.

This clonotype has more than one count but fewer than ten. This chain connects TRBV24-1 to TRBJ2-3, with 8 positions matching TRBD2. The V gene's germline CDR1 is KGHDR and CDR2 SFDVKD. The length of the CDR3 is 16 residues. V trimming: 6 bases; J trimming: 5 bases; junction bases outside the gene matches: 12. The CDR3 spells CATSISGGPGGDTQYF. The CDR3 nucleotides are TGTGCCACCAGTATTTCGGGAGGGCCTGGCGGAGATACGCAGTATTTT.

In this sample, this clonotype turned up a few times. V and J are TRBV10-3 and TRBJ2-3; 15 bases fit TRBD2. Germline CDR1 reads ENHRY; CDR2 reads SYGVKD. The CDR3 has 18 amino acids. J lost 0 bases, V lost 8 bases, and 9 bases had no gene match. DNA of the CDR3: TGTGCCATCCGTCCCGGGACTAGCGGGGGGACTAGCACAGATACGCAGTATTTT. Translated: CAIRPGTSGGTSTDTQYF.

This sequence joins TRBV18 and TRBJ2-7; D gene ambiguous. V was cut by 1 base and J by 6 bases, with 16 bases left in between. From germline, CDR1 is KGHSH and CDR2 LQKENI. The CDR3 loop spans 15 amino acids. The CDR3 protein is CASSPRTSYNSEQYF. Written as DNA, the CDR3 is TGTGCCAGCTCACCACGGACCTCTTATAACTCCGAGCAGTACTTC.

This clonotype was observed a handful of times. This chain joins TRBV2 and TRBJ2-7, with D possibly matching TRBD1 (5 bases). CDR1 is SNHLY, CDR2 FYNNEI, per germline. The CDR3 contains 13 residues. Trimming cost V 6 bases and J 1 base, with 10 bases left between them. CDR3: CASSVDRSYEQYF. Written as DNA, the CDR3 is TGTGCCAGCAGCGTAGACAGATCCTACGAGCAGTACTTC.

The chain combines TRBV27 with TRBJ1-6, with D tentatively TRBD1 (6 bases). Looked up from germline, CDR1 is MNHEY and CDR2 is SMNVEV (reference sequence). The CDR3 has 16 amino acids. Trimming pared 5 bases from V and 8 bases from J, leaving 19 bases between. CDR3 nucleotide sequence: TGTGCCAGCAGTCCCGGGACAAGGCCAGGGGATTCACCCCTCCACTTT. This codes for CASSPGTRPGDSPLHF.

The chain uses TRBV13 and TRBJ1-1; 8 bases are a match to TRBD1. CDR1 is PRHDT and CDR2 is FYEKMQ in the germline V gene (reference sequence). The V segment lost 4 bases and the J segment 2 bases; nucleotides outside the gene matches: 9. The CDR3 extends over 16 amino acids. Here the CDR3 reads CASSSLLTGVNTEAFF. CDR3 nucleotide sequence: TGTGCCAGCAGCTCCCTGCTGACAGGGGTAAACACTGAAGCTTTCTTT. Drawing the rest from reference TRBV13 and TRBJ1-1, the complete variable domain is AAGVIQSPRHLIKEKRETATLKCYPIPRHDTVYWYQQGPGQDPQFLISFYEKMQSDKGSIPDRFSAQQFSDYHSELNMSSLELGDSALYFCASSSLLTGVNTEAFFGQGTRLTVV.